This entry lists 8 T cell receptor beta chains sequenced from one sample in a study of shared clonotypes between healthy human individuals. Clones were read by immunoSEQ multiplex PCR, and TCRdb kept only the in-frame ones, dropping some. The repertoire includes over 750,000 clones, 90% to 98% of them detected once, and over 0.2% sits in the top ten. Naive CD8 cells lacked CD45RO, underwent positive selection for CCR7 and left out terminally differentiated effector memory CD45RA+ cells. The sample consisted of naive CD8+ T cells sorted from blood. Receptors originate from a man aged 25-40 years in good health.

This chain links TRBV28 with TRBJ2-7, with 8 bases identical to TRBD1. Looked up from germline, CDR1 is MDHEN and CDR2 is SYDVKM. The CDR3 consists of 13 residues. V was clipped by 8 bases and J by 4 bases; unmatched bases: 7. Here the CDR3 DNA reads TGTGCCAGCGCCGACAGGGGCGGTTACGAGCAGTACTTC. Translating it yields CASADRGGYEQYF.

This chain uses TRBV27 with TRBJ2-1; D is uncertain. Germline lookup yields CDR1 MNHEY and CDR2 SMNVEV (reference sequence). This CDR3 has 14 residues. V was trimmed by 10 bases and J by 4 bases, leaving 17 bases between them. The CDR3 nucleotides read TGTGCCACCACCCACGGACCTGGATACAATGAGCAGTTCTTC. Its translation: CATTHGPGYNEQFF.

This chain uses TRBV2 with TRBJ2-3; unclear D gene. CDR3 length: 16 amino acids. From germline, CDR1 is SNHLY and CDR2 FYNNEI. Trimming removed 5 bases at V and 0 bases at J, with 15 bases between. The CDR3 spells CASSRLALPSTDTQYF. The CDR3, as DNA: TGTGCCAGCAGTCGACTTGCATTGCCTAGCACAGATACGCAGTATTTT.

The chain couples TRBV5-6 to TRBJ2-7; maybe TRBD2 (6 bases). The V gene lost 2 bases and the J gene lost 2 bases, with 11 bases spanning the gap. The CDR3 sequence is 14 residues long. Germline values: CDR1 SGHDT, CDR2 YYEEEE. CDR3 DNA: TGTGCCAGCAGCTTCTACGGGAGCGCCTACGAGCAGTACTTC. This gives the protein CASSFYGSAYEQYF.

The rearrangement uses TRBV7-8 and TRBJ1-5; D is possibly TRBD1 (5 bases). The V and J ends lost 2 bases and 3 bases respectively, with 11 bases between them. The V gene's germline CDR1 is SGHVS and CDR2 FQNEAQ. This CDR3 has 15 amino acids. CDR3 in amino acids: CASSLQGDLNQPQHF. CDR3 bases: TGTGCCAGCAGCTTACAGGGAGACCTCAATCAGCCCCAGCATTTT.

This chain's CDR3 is CASSPTANTGELFF. The CDR3 DNA reads TGTGCCAGCAGCCCCACGGCGAACACCGGGGAGCTGTTTTTT. The chain is built from TRBV7-9 and TRBJ2-2; D unclear. Germline CDR1 is SEHNR and CDR2 is FQNEAQ (reference sequence). CDR3 length: 14 amino acids. Trimming pared 5 bases from V and 0 bases from J, leaving 7 bases between.

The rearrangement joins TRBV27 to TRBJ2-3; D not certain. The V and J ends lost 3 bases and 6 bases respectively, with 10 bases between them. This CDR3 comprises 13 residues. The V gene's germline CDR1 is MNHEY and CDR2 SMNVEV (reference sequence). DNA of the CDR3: TGTGCCAGCAGTTTCCTAGGGAAGGATACGCAGTATTTT. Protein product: CASSFLGKDTQYF.

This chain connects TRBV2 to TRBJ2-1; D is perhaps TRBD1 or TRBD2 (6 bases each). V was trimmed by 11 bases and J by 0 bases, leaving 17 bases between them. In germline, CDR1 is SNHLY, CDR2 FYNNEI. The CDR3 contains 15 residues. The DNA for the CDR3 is TGTGCCGGCCTAGGGGGGACGGGCTCCTACAATGAGCAGTTCTTC. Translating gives CAGLGGTGSYNEQFF.